The clone carrying this T cell receptor (beta chain) was seen more than once but under ten times. An even split of each subset's genomic DNA across several immunoSEQ plates was performed. Some clones are missing from TCRdb's copy, which holds only in-frame ones; the method was immunoSEQ multiplex PCR. The table shows approximately 2.1 million clones, with approximately 95% occurring only once. CDR1 LNHNV and CDR2 YYDKDF come from the germline V gene (reference sequence). The CDR3 spans 13 residues. The V segment lost 9 bases and the J segment 5 bases; nucleotides outside the gene matches: 9. Participating donors were healthy, HIV-negative adults free of recent acute infections or vaccinations. Every one of the donors was a Caucasian adult that lived in Nashville, Tennessee. The source of the sample is a study of shared clonotypes between healthy human individuals. About the research overall: There were three CD4 naive, three CD4 memory, two CD8 naive and one CD8 memory plates per donor.

Sequences were obtained from naive CD4+ T cells from PBMCs. Specified subset: CD45RA+ positively selected. V is TRBV15 and J is TRBJ1-2; TRBD1 matches 7 bases. The source of this sequence is a man between 18 and 35 years old in good health. Some clones in this sample may be carry-over from other donors' samples. In nucleotides, the CDR3 is TGTGCCACGACAATCGGGACAGCTTATGGCTACACCTTC. Its protein product is CATTIGTAYGYTF.